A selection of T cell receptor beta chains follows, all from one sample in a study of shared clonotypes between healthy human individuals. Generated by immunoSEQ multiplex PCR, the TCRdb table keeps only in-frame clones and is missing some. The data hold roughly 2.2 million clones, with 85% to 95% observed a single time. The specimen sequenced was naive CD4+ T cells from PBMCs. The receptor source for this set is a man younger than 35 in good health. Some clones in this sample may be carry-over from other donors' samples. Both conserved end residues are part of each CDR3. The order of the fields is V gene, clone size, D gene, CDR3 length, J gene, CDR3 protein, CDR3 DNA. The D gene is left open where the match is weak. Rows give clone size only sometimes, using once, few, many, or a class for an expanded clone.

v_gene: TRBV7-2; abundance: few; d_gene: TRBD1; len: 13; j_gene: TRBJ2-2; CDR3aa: CATRKGADGELFF; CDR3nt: TGTGCCACCAGGAAGGGGGCGGACGGGGAGCTGTTTTTT
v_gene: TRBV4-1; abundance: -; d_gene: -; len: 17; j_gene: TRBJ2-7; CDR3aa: CASSQPAGGGPAYEQYF; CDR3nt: TGCGCCAGCAGCCAGCCCGCCGGCGGGGGCCCGGCCTACGAGCAGTACTTC
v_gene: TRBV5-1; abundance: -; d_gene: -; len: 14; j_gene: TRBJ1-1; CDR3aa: CASSLRTKNTEAFF; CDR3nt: TGCGCCAGCAGCTTACGGACGAAGAACACTGAAGCTTTCTTT
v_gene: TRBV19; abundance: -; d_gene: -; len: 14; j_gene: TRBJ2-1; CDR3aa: CASMSRLERGEQFF; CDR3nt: TGTGCCAGTATGAGTAGACTAGAGAGGGGTGAGCAGTTCTTC
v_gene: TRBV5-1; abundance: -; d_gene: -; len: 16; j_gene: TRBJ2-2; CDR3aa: CASTPSRVLNTGELFF; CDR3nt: TGCGCCAGCACACCCTCAAGGGTCCTGAACACCGGGGAGCTGTTTTTT
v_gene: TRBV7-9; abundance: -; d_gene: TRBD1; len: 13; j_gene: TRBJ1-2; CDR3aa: CASSSTGGYGYTF; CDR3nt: TGTGCCAGCAGCTCAACAGGGGGATATGGCTACACCTTC
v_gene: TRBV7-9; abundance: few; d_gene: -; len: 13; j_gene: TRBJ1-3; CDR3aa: CASSPEPLDTIYF; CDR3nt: TGTGCCAGCAGCCCAGAACCCCTAGACACCATATATTTT
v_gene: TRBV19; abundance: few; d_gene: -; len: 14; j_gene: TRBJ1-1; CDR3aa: CASRQVNSGTEAFF; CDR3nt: TGTGCCAGCAGACAGGTCAATAGCGGCACTGAAGCTTTCTTT
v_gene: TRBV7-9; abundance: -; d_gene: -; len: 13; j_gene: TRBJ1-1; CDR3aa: CASSLNRDTEAFF; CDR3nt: TGTGCCAGCAGCTTGAACAGGGATACTGAAGCTTTCTTT
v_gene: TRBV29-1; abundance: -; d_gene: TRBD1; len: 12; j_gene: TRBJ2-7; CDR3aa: CSVNRGPGEQYF; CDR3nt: TGCAGCGTCAACAGGGGGCCGGGCGAGCAGTACTTC
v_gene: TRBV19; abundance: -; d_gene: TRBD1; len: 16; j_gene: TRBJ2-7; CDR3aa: CASIPWDRQGPYEQYF; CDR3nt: TGTGCCAGTATTCCTTGGGACCGACAGGGCCCCTACGAGCAGTACTTC
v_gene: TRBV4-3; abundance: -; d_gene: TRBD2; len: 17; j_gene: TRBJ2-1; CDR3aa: CASSQDIGGRAFWEQFF; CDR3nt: TGCGCCAGCAGCCAAGATATAGGCGGGAGGGCCTTTTGGGAGCAGTTCTTC
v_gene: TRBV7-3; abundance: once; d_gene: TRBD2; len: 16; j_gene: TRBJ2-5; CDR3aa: CASSPPRASGKETQYF; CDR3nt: TGTGCCAGCAGCCCACCACGGGCTAGCGGTAAAGAGACCCAGTACTTC
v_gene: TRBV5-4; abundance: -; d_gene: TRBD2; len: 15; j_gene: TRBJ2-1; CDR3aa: CASSLKRESYNEQFF; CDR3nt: TGTGCCAGCAGCTTAAAGCGGGAGTCCTACAATGAGCAGTTCTTC
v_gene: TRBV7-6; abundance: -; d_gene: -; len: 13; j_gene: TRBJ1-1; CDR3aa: CASSSLQNTEAFF; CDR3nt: TGTGCCAGCAGCTCGCTGCAGAACACTGAAGCTTTCTTT
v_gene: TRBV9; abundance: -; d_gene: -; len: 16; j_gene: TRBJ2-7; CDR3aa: CASSVQGRAEPYEQYF; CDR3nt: TGTGCCAGCAGCGTCCAGGGTAGGGCAGAGCCCTACGAGCAGTACTTC
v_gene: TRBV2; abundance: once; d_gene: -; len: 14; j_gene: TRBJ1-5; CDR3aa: CASSEALRSQPQHF; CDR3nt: TGTGCCAGCAGTGAAGCGCTTCGAAGTCAGCCCCAGCATTTT
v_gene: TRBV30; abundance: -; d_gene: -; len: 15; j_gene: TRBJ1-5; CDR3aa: CAWSVRWVSNQPQHF; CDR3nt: TGTGCCTGGAGTGTACGCTGGGTTAGCAATCAGCCCCAGCATTTT
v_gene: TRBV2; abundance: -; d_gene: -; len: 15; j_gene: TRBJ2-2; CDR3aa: CASSGPQANTGELFF; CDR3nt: TGTGCCAGCAGTGGCCCGCAGGCGAACACCGGGGAGCTGTTTTTT
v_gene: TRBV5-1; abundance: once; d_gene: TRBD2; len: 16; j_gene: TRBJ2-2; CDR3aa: CASSLVLAENTGELFF; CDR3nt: TGCGCCAGCAGCTTGGTACTAGCGGAGAACACCGGGGAGCTGTTTTTT
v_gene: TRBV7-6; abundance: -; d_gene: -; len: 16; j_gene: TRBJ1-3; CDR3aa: CASSYRQTSVGNTIYF; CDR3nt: TGTGCCAGCAGCTATCGACAGACGAGCGTTGGAAACACCATATATTTT
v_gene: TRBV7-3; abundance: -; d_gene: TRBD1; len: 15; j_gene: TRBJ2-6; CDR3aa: CASSIQGAGANVLTF; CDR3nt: TGTGCCAGCAGCATACAGGGGGCCGGGGCCAACGTCCTGACTTTC
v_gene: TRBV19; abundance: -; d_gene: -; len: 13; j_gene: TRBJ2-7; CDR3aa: CASSPPGLYEQYF; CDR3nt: TGTGCCAGTAGTCCCCCGGGGCTCTACGAGCAGTACTTC
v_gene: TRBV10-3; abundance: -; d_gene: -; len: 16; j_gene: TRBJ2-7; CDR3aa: CAISESTLGGPNEQYF; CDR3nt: TGTGCCATCAGTGAGTCGACTCTGGGTGGGCCCAACGAGCAGTACTTC
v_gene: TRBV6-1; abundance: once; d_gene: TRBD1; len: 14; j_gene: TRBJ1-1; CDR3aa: CASTFTGGGTEAFF; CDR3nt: TGTGCCAGCACCTTCACAGGGGGCGGAACTGAAGCTTTCTTT
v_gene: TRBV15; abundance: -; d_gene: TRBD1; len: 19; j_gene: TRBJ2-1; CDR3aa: CATSSGAGGRKSSYNEQFF; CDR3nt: TGTGCCACCAGCAGCGGGGCAGGGGGCCGAAAAAGCTCCTACAATGAGCAGTTCTTC
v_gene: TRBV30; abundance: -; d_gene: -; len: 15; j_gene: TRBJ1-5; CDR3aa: CAWSVTSHSNQPQHF; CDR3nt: TGTGCCTGGAGTGTTACGTCCCATAGCAATCAGCCCCAGCATTTT
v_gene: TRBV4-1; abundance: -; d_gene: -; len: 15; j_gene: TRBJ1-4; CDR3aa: CASSQGGGSNEKLFF; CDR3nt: TGCGCCAGCAGCCAAGGAGGTGGGTCTAATGAAAAACTGTTTTTT
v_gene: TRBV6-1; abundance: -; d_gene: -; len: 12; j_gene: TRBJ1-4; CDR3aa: CASRAINEKLFF; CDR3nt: TGTGCCAGCAGGGCTATTAATGAAAAACTGTTTTTT
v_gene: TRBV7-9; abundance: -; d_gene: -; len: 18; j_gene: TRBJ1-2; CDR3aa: CASSLGGERRFANYGYTF; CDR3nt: TGTGCCAGCAGCTTAGGGGGGGAACGGCGATTCGCTAACTATGGCTACACCTTC
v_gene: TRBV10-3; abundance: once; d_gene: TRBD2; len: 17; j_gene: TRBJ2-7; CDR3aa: CAISRSTGLAGDYEQYF; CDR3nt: TGTGCCATCAGCCGATCCACTGGACTAGCGGGGGACTACGAGCAGTACTTC
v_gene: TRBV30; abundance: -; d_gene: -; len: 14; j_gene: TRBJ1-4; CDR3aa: CAWSVGLRNEKLFF; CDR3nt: TGTGCCTGGAGTGTCGGGCTGCGGAATGAAAAACTGTTTTTT
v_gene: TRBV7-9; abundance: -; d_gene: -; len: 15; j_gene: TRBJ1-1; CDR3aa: CASSPAGTLNTEAFF; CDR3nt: TGTGCCAGCAGCCCAGCCGGGACGCTGAACACTGAAGCTTTCTTT
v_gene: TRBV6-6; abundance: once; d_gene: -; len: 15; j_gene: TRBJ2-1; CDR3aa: CASSGGLSSYNEQFF; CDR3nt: TGTGCCAGCAGTGGGGGACTGAGCTCCTACAATGAGCAGTTCTTC
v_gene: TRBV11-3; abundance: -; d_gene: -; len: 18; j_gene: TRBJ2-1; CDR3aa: CASSLGGRGALSYNEQFF; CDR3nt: TGTGCCAGCAGCTTAGGAGGGAGGGGGGCCCTCTCCTACAATGAGCAGTTCTTC